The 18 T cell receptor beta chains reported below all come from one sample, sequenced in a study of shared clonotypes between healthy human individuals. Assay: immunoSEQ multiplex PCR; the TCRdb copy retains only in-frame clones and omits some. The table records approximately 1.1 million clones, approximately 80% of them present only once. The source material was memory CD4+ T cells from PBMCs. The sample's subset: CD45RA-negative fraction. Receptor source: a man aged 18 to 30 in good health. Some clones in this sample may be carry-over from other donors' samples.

CDR3 bases: TGTGCCAGCAGTCCCGGGGGCAATCAGCCCCAGCATTTT. It codes for CASSPGGNQPQHF. The chain recombines TRBV2 with TRBJ1-5; D is ambiguous. With 5 bases removed from V and 2 bases from J, the gap between germline ends came to 7 bases. Germline V gene sequence: CDR1 SNHLY, CDR2 FYNNEI. The CDR3 consists of 13 residues.

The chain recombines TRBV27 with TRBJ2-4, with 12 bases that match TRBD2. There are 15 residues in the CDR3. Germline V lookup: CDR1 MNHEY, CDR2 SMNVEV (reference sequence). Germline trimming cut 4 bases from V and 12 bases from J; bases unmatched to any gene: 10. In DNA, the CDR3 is TGTGCCAGCAGTTCGTGGACTAGCGGGAACCGATCTCAGTACTTC. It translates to CASSSWTSGNRSQYF.

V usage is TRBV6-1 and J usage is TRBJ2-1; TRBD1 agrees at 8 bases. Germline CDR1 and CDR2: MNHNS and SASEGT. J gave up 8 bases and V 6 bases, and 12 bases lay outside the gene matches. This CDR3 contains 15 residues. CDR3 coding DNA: TGTGCCAGCAGACTCGTGGGGACAGGATGGGATGAGCAGTTCTTC. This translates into CASRLVGTGWDEQFF.

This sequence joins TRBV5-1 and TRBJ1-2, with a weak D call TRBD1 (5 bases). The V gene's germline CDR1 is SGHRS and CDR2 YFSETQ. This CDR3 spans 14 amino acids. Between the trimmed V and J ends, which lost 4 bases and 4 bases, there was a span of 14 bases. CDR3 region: CASSPRDGLYGYTF. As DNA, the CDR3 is TGCGCCAGCAGCCCGAGGGACGGCCTCTATGGCTACACCTTC.

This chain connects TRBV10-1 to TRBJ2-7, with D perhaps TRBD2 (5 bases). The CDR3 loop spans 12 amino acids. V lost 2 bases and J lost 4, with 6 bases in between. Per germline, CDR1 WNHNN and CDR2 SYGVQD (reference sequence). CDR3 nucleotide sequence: TGCGCCAGCAGTGAGACGGGGTACGAGCAGTACTTC. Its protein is CASSETGYEQYF.

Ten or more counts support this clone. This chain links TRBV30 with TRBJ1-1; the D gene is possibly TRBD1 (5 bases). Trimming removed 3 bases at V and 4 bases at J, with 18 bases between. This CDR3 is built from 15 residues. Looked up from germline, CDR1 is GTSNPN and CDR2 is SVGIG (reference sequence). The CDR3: CAWSPRLGHSTEAFF. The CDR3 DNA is TGTGCCTGGAGCCCCAGGCTCGGACATTCCACTGAAGCTTTCTTT.

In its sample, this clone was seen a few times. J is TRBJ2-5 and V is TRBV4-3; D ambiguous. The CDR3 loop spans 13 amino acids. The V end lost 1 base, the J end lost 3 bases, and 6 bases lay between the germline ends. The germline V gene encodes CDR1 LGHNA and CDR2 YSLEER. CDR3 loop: CASSQAWEETQYF. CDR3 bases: TGCGCCAGCAGCCAAGCCTGGGAAGAGACCCAGTACTTC.

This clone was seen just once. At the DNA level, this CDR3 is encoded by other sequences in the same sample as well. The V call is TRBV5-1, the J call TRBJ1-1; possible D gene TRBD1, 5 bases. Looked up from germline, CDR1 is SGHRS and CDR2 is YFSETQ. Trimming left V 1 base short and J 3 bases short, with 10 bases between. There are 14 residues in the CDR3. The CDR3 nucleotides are TGCGCCAGCAGCTTGTCCCGGGGGGACACTGAAGCTTTCTTT. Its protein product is CASSLSRGDTEAFF.

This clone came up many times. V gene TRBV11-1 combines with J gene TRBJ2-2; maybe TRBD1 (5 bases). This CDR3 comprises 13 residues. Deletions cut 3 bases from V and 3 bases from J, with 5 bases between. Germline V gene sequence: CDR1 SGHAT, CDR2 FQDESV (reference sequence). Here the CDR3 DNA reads TGTGCCAGCAGCTTCAGGGACACCGGGGAGCTGTTTTTT. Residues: CASSFRDTGELFF.

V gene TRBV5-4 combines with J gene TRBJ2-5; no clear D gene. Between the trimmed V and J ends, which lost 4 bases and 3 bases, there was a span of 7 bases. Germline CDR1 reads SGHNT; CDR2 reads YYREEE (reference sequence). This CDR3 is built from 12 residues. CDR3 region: CASSPDKETQYF. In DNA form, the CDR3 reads TGTGCCAGCAGCCCCGATAAAGAGACCCAGTACTTC.

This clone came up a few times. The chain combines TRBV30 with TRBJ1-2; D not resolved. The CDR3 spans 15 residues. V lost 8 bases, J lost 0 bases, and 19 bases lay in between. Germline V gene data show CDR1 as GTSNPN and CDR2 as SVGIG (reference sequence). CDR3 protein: CAGSRSSRSNYGYTF. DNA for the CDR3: TGTGCCGGATCGAGGAGTTCAAGGTCTAACTATGGCTACACCTTC.

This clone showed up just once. The CDR3 DNA reads TGTGCCAGCAGCTTCGGTTTTAGTAGGACAGGGGACTACGAGCAGTACTTC. Its protein product is CASSFGFSRTGDYEQYF. This sequence joins TRBV11-3 and TRBJ2-7, with 9 nucleotides matching TRBD1. Germline V gene data show CDR1 as SGHNT and CDR2 as YENEEA. Trimming removed 3 bases from V and 3 bases from J; junction bases left unmatched: 12. This CDR3 has 17 residues.

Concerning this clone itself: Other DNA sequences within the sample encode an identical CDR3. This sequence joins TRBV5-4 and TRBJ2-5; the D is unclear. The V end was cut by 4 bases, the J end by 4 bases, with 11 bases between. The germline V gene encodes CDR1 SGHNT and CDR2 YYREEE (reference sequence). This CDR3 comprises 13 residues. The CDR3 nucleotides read TGTGCCAGCAGCCTCGGCCTTCGAGAGACCCAGTACTTC. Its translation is CASSLGLRETQYF.

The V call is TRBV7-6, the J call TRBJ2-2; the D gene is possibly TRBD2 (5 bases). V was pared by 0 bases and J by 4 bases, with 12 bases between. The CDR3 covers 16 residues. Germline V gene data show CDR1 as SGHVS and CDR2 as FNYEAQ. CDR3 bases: TGTGCCAGCAGCTTAGCGGCAGAGGGCCGCACCGGGGAGCTGTTTTTT. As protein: CASSLAAEGRTGELFF.

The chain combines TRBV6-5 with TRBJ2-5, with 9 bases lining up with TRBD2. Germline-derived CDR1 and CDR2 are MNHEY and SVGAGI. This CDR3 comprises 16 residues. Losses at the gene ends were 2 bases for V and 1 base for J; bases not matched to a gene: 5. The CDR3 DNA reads TGTGCCAGCAGTTACGGGCTAGCGGGGACCCAAGAGACCCAGTACTTC. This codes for CASSYGLAGTQETQYF.

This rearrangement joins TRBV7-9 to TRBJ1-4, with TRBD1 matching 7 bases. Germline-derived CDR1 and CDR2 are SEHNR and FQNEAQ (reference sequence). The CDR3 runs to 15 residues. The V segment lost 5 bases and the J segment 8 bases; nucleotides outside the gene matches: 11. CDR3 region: CASSPGGTVGEKLFF. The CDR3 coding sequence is TGTGCCAGCAGCCCCGGTGGGACAGTCGGGGAAAAACTGTTTTTT.

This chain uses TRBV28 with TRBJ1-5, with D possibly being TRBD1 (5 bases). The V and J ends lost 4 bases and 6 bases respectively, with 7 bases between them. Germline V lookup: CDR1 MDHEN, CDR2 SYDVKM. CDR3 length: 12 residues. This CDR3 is CASSSGTQPQHF. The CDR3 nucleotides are TGTGCCAGCAGTTCAGGGACTCAGCCCCAGCATTTT.

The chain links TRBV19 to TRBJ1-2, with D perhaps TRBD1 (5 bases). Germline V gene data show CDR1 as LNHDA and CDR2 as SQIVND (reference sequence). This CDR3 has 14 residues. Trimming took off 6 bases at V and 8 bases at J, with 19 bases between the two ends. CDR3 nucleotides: TGTGCCAGTAGCGGGACGACGATTAACGCGGGCTACACCTTC. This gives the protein CASSGTTINAGYTF.